This T cell receptor (beta chain) was sequenced in a study of technical replicates of blood from several donors. Generated by immunoSEQ multiplex PCR, the TCRdb table keeps only in-frame clones and is missing some. The sample has about 44,000 clones; 95% to 97% are singletons. The CDR3 loop spans 14 amino acids. With 0 bases clipped from V and 4 bases from J, the junction kept 2 bases outside the gene matches. Germline V gene data show CDR1 as GTSNPN and CDR2 as SVGIG (reference sequence). Input material: T cells isolated from PBMCs. The receptor's source is a human donor in good health. The chain uses TRBV30 and TRBJ2-2; 7 bases fit TRBD2. CDR3 nucleotide sequence: TGTGCCTGGAGTGTGGGAGGGCCCACCGGGGAGCTGTTTTTT. This translates into CAWSVGGPTGELFF.